The sequence of this T cell receptor beta chain was determined in a study of T cell clonotyping in hematopoietic cell transplantation. Study-wide findings and caveats: Few recipient clonotypes overlapped donors; over 95% were de novo at given depth. Higher Inverse Simpson Index values in graft donor and pretransplant recipient predicted broader posttransplant TCR diversity. Cells were unsorted, so CD4 and CD8 contributions were not separated.

Points on this clone: Its specificity is unknown.

V lost 2 bases and J 0 bases, leaving 8 bases between the germline ends. This CDR3 has 15 amino acids. Germline assignment: CDR1 LGHNA and CDR2 YSLEER. Method: immunoSEQ multiplex PCR; TCRdb's copy keeps in-frame clones and lacks some. Here the sample spans about 27,000 clones, around 95% being singletons. The source is a man aged 45-65 years in good health. Some clones in this sample may be carry-over from other donors' samples. V usage is TRBV4-3 and J usage is TRBJ2-4; no clear D. Sequenced material: peripheral blood mononuclear cells. The CDR3, as DNA: TGCGCCAGCAGCCAATCGTCCCTAGCCAAAAACATTCAGTACTTC. Translated: CASSQSSLAKNIQYF.